This T cell receptor (beta chain) was recorded in a study of T cell repertoires in cytomegalovirus infection. The sample holds many counts of this clonotype. The antigen is undetermined. Study-wide findings and caveats: In two of eight donors, the top clonotype was HLA-C-restricted CMV-specific.

A single record per CDR3 protein comes from TCRdb applying MiXCR to the reads. This sample has some 220,000 distinct CDR3 sequences, with about 12% found just once. This CDR3 region has 15 residues. From germline, CDR1 is SGHTA and CDR2 FQGTGA. V gave up 1 base and J gave up 4 bases; unmatched junction bases: 6. Sample: PBMCs. This clonotype was obtained from a human donor in good health (CMV status not recorded). Some clones in this sample may be carry-over from other donors' samples. J is TRBJ2-7 and V is TRBV7-3; 8 positions match TRBD2. The CDR3 loop is CASSLNPAGVYEQYF. CDR3 nucleotides: TGTGCCAGCAGCTTAAATCCAGCGGGAGTTTACGAGCAGTACTTC.